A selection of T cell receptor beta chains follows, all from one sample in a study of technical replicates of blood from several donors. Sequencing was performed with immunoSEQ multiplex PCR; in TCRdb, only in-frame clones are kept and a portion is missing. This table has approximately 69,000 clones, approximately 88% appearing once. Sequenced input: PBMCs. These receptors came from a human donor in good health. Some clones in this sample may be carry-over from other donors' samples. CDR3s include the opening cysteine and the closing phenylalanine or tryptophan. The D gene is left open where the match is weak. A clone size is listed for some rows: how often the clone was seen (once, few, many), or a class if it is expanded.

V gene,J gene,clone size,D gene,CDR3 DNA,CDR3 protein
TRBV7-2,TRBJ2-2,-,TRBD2,TGTGCCAGCAGCTTAGCACCGGGACTAGGGGGCACCGGGGAGCTGTTTTTT,CASSLAPGLGGTGELFF
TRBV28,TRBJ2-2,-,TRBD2,TGTGCCAGCAGTTCAGGCTCTAGCGGGAGAGACGGGGAGCTGTTTTTT,CASSSGSSGRDGELFF
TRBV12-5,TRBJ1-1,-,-,TGTGCTAGTGGTTTTGTTAGGGAGATGAACACTGAAGCTTTCTTT,CASGFVREMNTEAFF
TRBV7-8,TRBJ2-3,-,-,TGTGCCAGCAGCTTAGTTGTGACAGGCACAGATACGCAGTATTTT,CASSLVVTGTDTQYF
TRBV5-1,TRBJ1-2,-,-,TGCGCCAGCAGCCCCCGGGTAGGGGGAGGCTACACCTTC,CASSPRVGGGYTF
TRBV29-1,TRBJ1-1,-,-,TGCAGCGTTGAAGGGGGTACGGCAGGGCGGACTGAAGCTTTCTTT,CSVEGGTAGRTEAFF
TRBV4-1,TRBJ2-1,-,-,TGCGCCAGCAGTCATCAAGGTGCGACTCCACTCTATGAGCAGTTCTTC,CASSHQGATPLYEQFF
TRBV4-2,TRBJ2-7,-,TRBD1,TGTGCCAGCAGCCAACAGGGGGCCTACGAGCAGTACTTC,CASSQQGAYEQYF
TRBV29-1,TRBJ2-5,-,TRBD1,TGCAGCGCGGGTGTCGCAGGGGGCCAAGAGACCCAGTACTTC,CSAGVAGGQETQYF
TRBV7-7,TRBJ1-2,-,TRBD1,TGTGCCAGCAGCTTAGAGATAGGACAGGGAAGGGGTATATCTAACTATGGCTACACCTTC,CASSLEIGQGRGISNYGYTF
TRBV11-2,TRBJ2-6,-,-,TGTGCCAGCAGCTTTAGGGGGGGACTATATTTC,CASSFRGGLYF
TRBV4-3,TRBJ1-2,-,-,TGCGCCAGCAGCCAAGATTCGGCGACAACTAACTATGGCTACACCTTC,CASSQDSATTNYGYTF
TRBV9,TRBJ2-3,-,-,TGTGCCAGCAGCGACTACTCCAGCACAGATACGCAGTATTTT,CASSDYSSTDTQYF
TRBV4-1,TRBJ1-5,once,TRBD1,TGCGCCAGCAGCCAACCCCAGGGGGACTCCAATCAGCCCCAGCATTTT,CASSQPQGDSNQPQHF
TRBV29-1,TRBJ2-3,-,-,TGCAGCGTTGAAGATCTTTACACCTTAAGCACAGATACGCAGTATTTT,CSVEDLYTLSTDTQYF
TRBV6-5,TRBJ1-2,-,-,TGTGCCAGCAGTTACGTCCGAGGGGGACGCTACACCTTC,CASSYVRGGRYTF
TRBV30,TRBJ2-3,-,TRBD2,TGTGCCTGGAGTGTAGCGGGAGCCAGCACAGATACGCAGTATTTT,CAWSVAGASTDTQYF
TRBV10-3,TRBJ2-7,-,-,TGTGCCATCAGCAAGGGGGTTAGGTACGAGCAGTACTTC,CAISKGVRYEQYF
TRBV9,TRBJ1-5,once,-,TGTGCCAGCAGCGTAGGAGGGTTACTCAATCAGCCCCAGCATTTT,CASSVGGLLNQPQHF
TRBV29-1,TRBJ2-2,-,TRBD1,TGCAGCGTGACAGGGTGGGGCGGGGAGCTGTTTTTT,CSVTGWGGELFF
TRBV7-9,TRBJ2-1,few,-,TGTGCCAGCAGCTTACGGAGGGTTGACAATGAGCAGTTCTTC,CASSLRRVDNEQFF
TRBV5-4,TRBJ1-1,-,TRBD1,TGTGCCAGCAGCTTGGCGTCGTACAGGGGTATGGCTTTCTTT,CASSLASYRGMAFF
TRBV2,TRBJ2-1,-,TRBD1,TGTGCCAGCAGTGAAAAGGGGGCGGTATACAATGAGCAGTTCTTC,CASSEKGAVYNEQFF
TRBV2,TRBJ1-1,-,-,TGTGCCAGCACCCCCAGGCTGAGGAACACTGAAGCTTTCTTT,CASTPRLRNTEAFF
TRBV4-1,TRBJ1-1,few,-,TGCGCCAGCAGCCTAGGGGTGAACACTGAAGCTTTCTTT,CASSLGVNTEAFF
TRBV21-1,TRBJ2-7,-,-,TGTGCCAGCAGCCGGGTAAGCGGGAGCTACGAGCAGTACTTC,CASSRVSGSYEQYF
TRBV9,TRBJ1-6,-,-,TGTGCCAGCAGCGCTGGGGGGGGGTCACCCCTCCACTTT,CASSAGGGSPLHF
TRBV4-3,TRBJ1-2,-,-,TGCGCCAGCAGCCAAGTAGTTAACGCTGGCTACACCTTC,CASSQVVNAGYTF
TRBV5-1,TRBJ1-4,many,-,TGCGCCAGCAGCTCGGCAGGAGGGTATGAAAAACTGTTTTTT,CASSSAGGYEKLFF
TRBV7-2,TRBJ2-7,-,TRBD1,TGTGCCAGCAGCAGAGCCGGGACAGGGGTCTCCTACGAGCAGTACTTC,CASSRAGTGVSYEQYF
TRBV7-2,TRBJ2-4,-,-,TGTGCCAGCAGCTCGTCACGGGGGTTTGAATCCAAAAACATTCAGTACTTC,CASSSSRGFESKNIQYF
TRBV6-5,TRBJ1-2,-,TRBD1,TGTGCCAGCAGTTACTATGGGACAGGGGATGGCTACACCTTC,CASSYYGTGDGYTF
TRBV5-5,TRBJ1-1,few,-,TGTGCCAGCAGCTTGGCCGGGTCCTCGATGAACACTGAAGCTTTCTTT,CASSLAGSSMNTEAFF
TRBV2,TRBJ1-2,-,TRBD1,TGTGCCAGCAGTGAAGCTCCTCCGGGACAGGGAGGCTACACCTTC,CASSEAPPGQGGYTF
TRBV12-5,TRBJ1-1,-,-,TGTGCTAGTGGGAGGTCGGTGAACACTGAAGCTTTCTTT,CASGRSVNTEAFF